Presented here are 29 T cell receptor beta chains from one specimen sequenced in a study of T cell responses to AZD1222 COVID-19 vaccine. Profiled with immunoSEQ multiplex PCR; TCRdb holds only in-frame clones, not every one. The table has 150,000 or so clones, over 80% seen once; the top ten hold approximately 9%. The sample consisted of peripheral blood, taken 28 days after the second AZD1222 dose. The receptors here all came from an adult who received the AZD1222 COVID-19 vaccine.

This chain uses TRBV7-9 with TRBJ2-2; 9 bases are a match to TRBD1. V dropped 6 bases and J dropped 1; count of bases not matched to a gene: 3. This CDR3 comprises 15 residues. From germline, CDR1 is SEHNR and CDR2 FQNEAQ (reference sequence). CDR3 nucleotide sequence: TGTGCCAGCAGGGGACAGGGAAGGAACACCGGGGAGCTGTTTTTT. It is translated as CASRGQGRNTGELFF.

The chain carries TRBV3-1 (or the pseudogene TRBV3-2) and TRBJ2-1, with 9 positions matching TRBD2. V lost 0 bases, J lost 9 bases, and 6 bases stayed unmatched. Germline CDR1 reads LGHDT; CDR2 reads YNNKEL (reference sequence). The CDR3 spans 15 residues. CDR3 sequence reads: CASSQDRLAGREQFF. The CDR3 DNA sequence: TGTGCCAGCAGCCAAGATCGCCTAGCGGGACGTGAGCAGTTCTTC.

V usage is TRBV6-5 and J usage is TRBJ1-2, with TRBD1 matching 8 bases. J lost 4 bases, V lost 8 bases, and 9 bases had no gene match. This CDR3 spans 14 amino acids. CDR1 is MNHEY, CDR2 SVGAGI, per germline. The CDR3 sequence: CASSNRGAAYGYTF. The CDR3 DNA follows: TGTGCCAGCTCAAACAGGGGGGCCGCCTATGGCTACACCTTC.

The rearrangement uses TRBV10-3 and TRBJ2-3, with 7 bases fitting TRBD2. V dropped 11 bases and J dropped 5; count of bases not matched to a gene: 10. CDR1 is ENHRY and CDR2 is SYGVKD in the germline V gene. The CDR3 has 13 residues. As DNA, the CDR3 is TGTGCCTCGAGTTACGGCGGGAGAGATACGCAGTATTTT. Protein product: CASSYGGRDTQYF.

The CDR3 region has the DNA TGTGCCAGCAGCTTCAATTCGGACACTGAAGCTTTCTTT. The encoded protein is CASSFNSDTEAFF. The chain is built from TRBV7-2 and TRBJ1-1; D unclear. V shed 3 bases and J shed 3 bases, with 8 bases lying between them. Germline assignment: CDR1 SGHTA and CDR2 FQGNSA. The CDR3 loop spans 13 amino acids. Based on the CDR3 plus reference TRBV7-2 and TRBJ1-1, the full variable domain is GAGVSQSPSNKVTEKGKDVELRCDPISGHTALYWYRQSLGQGLEFLIYFQGNSAPDKSGLPSDRFSAERTGGSVSTLTIQRTQQEDSAVYLCASSFNSDTEAFFGQGTRLTVV.

The rearrangement uses TRBV14 and TRBJ2-7; TRBD2 is a possible D gene (7 bases). CDR3 length: 19 amino acids. Germline CDR1 reads SGHDN; CDR2 reads FVKESK. Deletions cut 0 bases from V and 3 bases from J, with 24 bases between. CDR3 DNA: TGTGCCAGCAGCCAAGATCGAGGGGGACTAACTATAAAAGACTACGAGCAGTACTTC. As protein: CASSQDRGGLTIKDYEQYF.

This clone showed up just once. CDR3 amino acids: CASSPTPTSGRVADTQYF. The CDR3 DNA sequence: TGTGCCAGCAGCCCGACCCCAACTAGCGGGAGGGTCGCAGATACGCAGTATTTT. This chain joins TRBV7-2 and TRBJ2-3, with 13 bases identical to TRBD2. In germline, CDR1 is SGHTA, CDR2 FQGNSA. This CDR3 has 18 residues. The V and J ends lost 5 bases and 4 bases, in that order; junction bases with no gene match: 12. The entire variable domain, with the rest obtained from reference TRBV7-2 and TRBJ2-3, is as follows: GAGVSQSPSNKVTEKGKDVELRCDPISGHTALYWYRQSLGQGLEFLIYFQGNSAPDKSGLPSDRFSAERTGGSVSTLTIQRTQQEDSAVYLCASSPTPTSGRVADTQYFGPGTRLTVL.

The V and J genes are TRBV9 and TRBJ2-1; 12 positions agree with TRBD2. This CDR3 region has 14 residues. V shed 4 bases and J 8 bases; nucleotides not matched to a gene: 4. Germline V CDR1 and CDR2: SGDLS, YYNGEE. The CDR3 DNA is TGTGCCAGCAGCCCAGGGACTAGCGGGCATGAGCAGTTCTTC. Its translation is CASSPGTSGHEQFF.

The chain has TRBV5-1 and TRBJ2-7, with D unresolved. The CDR3 length is 16 residues. Trimming removed 0 bases at V and 2 bases at J, with 15 bases between. CDR1 is SGHRS, CDR2 YFSETQ, per germline. This chain's CDR3 is CASSLASDRQPYEQYF. CDR3 DNA sequence: TGCGCCAGCAGCTTGGCCTCGGACCGACAACCCTACGAGCAGTACTTC.

The chain combines TRBV7-3 with TRBJ2-7; 7 positions agree with TRBD2. The CDR3 spans 13 residues. The J segment lost 7 bases and the V segment lost 2 bases, leaving 5 bases of the junction unmatched. CDR1 and CDR2 (germline): SGHTA, FQGTGA. The chain's CDR3 is CASSLGRAGEQYF. DNA for the CDR3: TGTGCCAGCAGCTTAGGGAGGGCGGGGGAGCAGTACTTC.

The gene calls are TRBV18 and TRBJ2-7; D may correspond to TRBD1 or TRBD2 (6 bases each). The ends were cut back, 1 base at V and 6 bases at J, with 7 bases in the middle. CDR1 is KGHSH, CDR2 LQKENI, per germline. This CDR3 region has 12 residues. CDR3 region: CASSPRGAEQYF. Written as DNA, the CDR3 is TGTGCCAGCTCACCACGGGGGGCCGAGCAGTACTTC.

The chain couples TRBV27 to TRBJ1-5, with 7 bases aligning to TRBD1. The CDR3 has 15 amino acids. The ends lost 6 bases at V and 0 bases at J; junction bases unmatched: 5. The germline V gene encodes CDR1 MNHEY and CDR2 SMNVEV (reference sequence). This CDR3 reads CASRSDRLSNQPQHF. The CDR3 DNA reads as TGTGCCAGCAGATCGGACAGGCTTAGCAATCAGCCCCAGCATTTT.

The V call is TRBV12-3 or TRBV12-4, the J call TRBJ1-1; D is ambiguous. Trimming removed 7 bases at V and 1 base at J, with 7 bases between. The CDR3 is 12 residues long. The CDR3 region is CASTLGNTEAFF. CDR3 coding DNA: TGTGCCAGCACCTTGGGGAACACTGAAGCTTTCTTT.

J is TRBJ2-6 and V is TRBV7-3, with D maybe TRBD2 (5 bases). Germline V gene data show CDR1 as SGHTA and CDR2 as FQGTGA. V was clipped by 5 bases and J by 0 bases, with 17 bases between them. The length of the CDR3 is 18 residues. The chain's CDR3 is CASSRQTSGLSGANVLTF. DNA for the CDR3: TGTGCCAGCAGCCGCCAGACTTCAGGACTCTCTGGGGCCAACGTCCTGACTTTC.

The rearrangement joins TRBV7-9 to TRBJ2-7, with D perhaps given as TRBD1 or TRBD2 (5 bases each). The CDR3 spans 13 residues. V lost 1 base and J 9 bases, leaving 13 bases between the germline ends. Germline loops: CDR1 SEHNR, CDR2 FQNEAQ (reference sequence). CDR3 region: CASSLDSGLGQYF. CDR3 coding DNA: TGTGCCAGCAGCTTAGATTCGGGGCTAGGGCAGTACTTC.

The CDR3 sequence: CASSYQGANTEAFF. CDR3 bases: TGTGCCAGCAGTTACCAGGGGGCAAACACTGAAGCTTTCTTT. This sequence joins TRBV6-5 and TRBJ1-1, with TRBD1 matching over 8 bases. The CDR3 length is 14 residues. Germline-derived CDR1 and CDR2 are MNHEY and SVGAGI. V gave up 2 bases and J gave up 2 bases; unmatched junction bases: 1.

The chain combines TRBV15 with TRBJ2-5; D remains ambiguous. CDR3 length: 13 residues. Trimming pared 1 base from V and 4 bases from J, leaving 7 bases between. The V gene's germline CDR1 is LNHNV and CDR2 YYDKDF (reference sequence). CDR3 sequence (DNA): TGTGCCACCAGCAGAGGCACTCTAGAGACCCAGTACTTC. Amino acids: CATSRGTLETQYF.

The V and J genes are TRBV11-2 and TRBJ2-3; TRBD2 matches at 9 bases. Trimming at V came to 4 bases and at J to 0 bases, leaving 8 bases not matched to a gene. CDR3 length: 17 residues. CDR1 and CDR2 from the germline V gene are SGHAT and FQNNGV. The CDR3 is CASSSLTSGYSTDTQYF. The CDR3 DNA follows: TGTGCCAGCAGCTCCCTGACTAGCGGATATAGCACAGATACGCAGTATTTT. Full variable domain (remainder filled in from reference TRBV11-2 and TRBJ2-3): EAGVAQSPRYKIIEKRQSVAFWCNPISGHATLYWYQQILGQGPKLLIQFQNNGVVDDSQLPKDRFSAERLKGVDSTLKIQPAKLEDSAVYLCASSSLTSGYSTDTQYFGPGTRLTVL.

J is TRBJ2-1 and V is TRBV28; 11 positions match TRBD2. This CDR3 region has 15 residues. V gave up 2 bases and J gave up 7 bases; unmatched junction bases: 4. Germline V gives CDR1 MDHEN, CDR2 SYDVKM. This CDR3 reads CASSLGVAGGNEQFF. The CDR3 bases are TGTGCCAGCAGTTTAGGGGTAGCGGGGGGGAATGAGCAGTTCTTC.

The V call is TRBV30, the J call TRBJ1-6, with 8 positions matching TRBD1. The CDR3 has 15 amino acids. V shed 4 bases and J 8 bases; nucleotides not matched to a gene: 10. Germline loops: CDR1 GTSNPN, CDR2 SVGIG (reference sequence). The CDR3 protein is CAWNNRQGQDSPLHF. DNA for the CDR3: TGTGCCTGGAATAACCGACAGGGGCAGGATTCACCCCTCCACTTT.

This clone was detected once. CDR3 DNA sequence: TGTGCCATCAGATCGACAGGGCCCACTGAAGCTTTCTTT. This encodes CAIRSTGPTEAFF. V is TRBV10-3 and J is TRBJ1-1; 7 bases match TRBD1. Germline CDR1 reads ENHRY; CDR2 reads SYGVKD. The CDR3 extends over 13 amino acids. V lost 6 bases to trimming and J lost 4 bases; unmatched junction nucleotides: 5.

This chain uses TRBV29-1 with TRBJ2-7; D remains unclear. The CDR3 has 11 amino acids. Germline CDR1 reads SQVTM; CDR2 reads ANQGSEA. The V and J ends lost 7 bases and 2 bases respectively, with 9 bases between them. CDR3: CSGGGTYEQYF. The DNA of the CDR3 is TGCAGCGGCGGCGGAACCTACGAGCAGTACTTC.

This chain uses TRBV18 with TRBJ1-1, with unresolved D. The CDR3 consists of 14 residues. Germline V CDR1 and CDR2: KGHSH, LQKENI. With 5 bases removed from V and 0 bases from J, the gap between germline ends came to 10 bases. The CDR3 loop is CASSEELMNTEAFF. The DNA of the CDR3 is TGTGCCAGCTCAGAGGAACTTATGAACACTGAAGCTTTCTTT.

The V and J genes are TRBV2 and TRBJ2-2, with TRBD2 matching 11 bases. Per germline, CDR1 SNHLY and CDR2 FYNNEI. This CDR3 has 19 residues. After removal of 6 bases from V and 6 bases from J, the junction contained 18 bases not matched to a gene. In DNA, the CDR3 is TGTGCCAGCAGCGGCGTGAGAAATAGCGGGAGGGCTAAGGCCGGGGAGCTGTTTTTT. Translated, it gives CASSGVRNSGRAKAGELFF.

V gene TRBV2 combines with J gene TRBJ2-1; 11 bases match TRBD2. CDR3 length equals 15 residues. The V segment lost 7 bases and the J segment 2 bases; nucleotides outside the gene matches: 4. CDR1 is SNHLY, CDR2 FYNNEI, per germline. CDR3 coding DNA: TGTGCCAGCACTCTGGGACTAGCGGCCTACAATGAGCAGTTCTTC. This gives the protein CASTLGLAAYNEQFF.

This clone came up many times. The genes are TRBV29-1 and TRBJ2-1; 8 positions match TRBD2. Germline V CDR1 and CDR2: SQVTM, ANQGSEA. This CDR3 region has 13 residues. The J segment lost 9 bases and the V segment lost 3 bases, leaving 7 bases of the junction unmatched. CDR3 coding DNA: TGCAGCGTTGACGGTGGGACTAGATTTGAGCAGTTCTTC. As protein: CSVDGGTRFEQFF.

The V and J genes are TRBV18 and TRBJ2-3; TRBD1 aligns across 7 bases. CDR1 and CDR2 from the germline V gene are KGHSH and LQKENI. V trimming: 2 bases; J trimming: 1 base; junction bases outside the gene matches: 3. The CDR3 covers 15 residues. The CDR3 nucleotides read TGTGCCAGCTCACCAGGACAGGTCGGCACAGATACGCAGTATTTT. It specifies CASSPGQVGTDTQYF.

The chain joins TRBV19 to TRBJ2-3; TRBD2 aligns across 8 bases. The CDR3 contains 15 residues. From germline, CDR1 is LNHDA and CDR2 SQIVND (reference sequence). Unmatched junction bases numbered 8, after V lost 3 bases and J lost 6 bases. CDR3 bases: TGTGCCAGTAGTATCCCAGCGGGAGTAAGGGATACGCAGTATTTT. It translates to CASSIPAGVRDTQYF. The full variable domain, completed using reference TRBV19 and TRBJ2-3, is DGGITQSPKYLFRKEGQNVTLSCEQNLNHDAMYWYRQDPGQGLRLIYYSQIVNDFQKGDIAEGYSVSREKKESFPLTVTSAQKNPTAFYLCASSIPAGVRDTQYFGPGTRLTVL.

V and J are TRBV11-2 and TRBJ1-1; TRBD1 is a possible D gene (5 bases). Germline V gene data show CDR1 as SGHAT and CDR2 as FQNNGV. This CDR3 is built from 12 residues. V dropped 5 bases and J dropped 5 bases, with 9 bases sitting between them. The CDR3 sequence: CASSIRVTEAFF. CDR3 nucleotides: TGTGCCAGCAGCATCAGGGTAACTGAAGCTTTCTTT.